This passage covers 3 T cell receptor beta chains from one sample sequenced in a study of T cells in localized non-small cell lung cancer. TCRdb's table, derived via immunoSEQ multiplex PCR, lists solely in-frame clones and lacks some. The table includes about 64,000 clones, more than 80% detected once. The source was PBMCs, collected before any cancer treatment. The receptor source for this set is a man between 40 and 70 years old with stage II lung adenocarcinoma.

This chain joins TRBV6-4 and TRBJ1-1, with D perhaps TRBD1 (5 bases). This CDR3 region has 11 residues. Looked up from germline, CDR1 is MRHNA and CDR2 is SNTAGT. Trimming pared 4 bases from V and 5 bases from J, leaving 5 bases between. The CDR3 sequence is CASSGGTEAFF. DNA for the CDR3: TGTGCCAGCAGTGGGGGGACTGAAGCTTTCTTT.

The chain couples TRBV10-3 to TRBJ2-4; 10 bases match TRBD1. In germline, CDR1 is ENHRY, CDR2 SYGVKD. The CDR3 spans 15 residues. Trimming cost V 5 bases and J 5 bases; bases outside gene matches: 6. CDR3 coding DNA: TGTGCCATCAGTATAGACAGGGGGCGAGAAAACATTCAGTACTTC. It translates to CAISIDRGRENIQYF.

Here the CDR3 reads CASSGDRASSYEQYF. In nucleotides, the CDR3 is TGTGCCAGCAGCGGTGACAGGGCGAGCTCCTACGAGCAGTACTTC. V usage is TRBV2 and J usage is TRBJ2-7, with 7 bases lining up with TRBD1. This CDR3 has 15 residues. The ends lost 6 bases at V and 0 bases at J; junction bases unmatched: 8. Germline V gene data show CDR1 as SNHLY and CDR2 as FYNNEI.